Listed below are T cell receptor beta chains from one sample, sequenced in a study of human T cells and chemical hapten exposure. TCRdb redid the calling of the RACE reads with MiXCR, one entry per CDR3 protein. The sample has 70,000 to 75,000 distinct CDR3 sequences, approximately 35% seen once. The material was whole blood, obtained in connection with sensitization to the hapten diphenylcyclopropenone (DPC). These receptors were taken from a man aged 40-49 years with alopecia areata. Some clones in this sample may be carry-over from other donors' samples. Both conserved end residues are part of each CDR3. Fields, in order: V gene, J gene, CDR3 protein.

V gene: TRBV11-2; J gene: TRBJ2-7; CDR3 protein: CASSFEPDAYEQYF
V gene: TRBV2; J gene: TRBJ1-5; CDR3 protein: CASNPQNQPQHF
V gene: TRBV24-1; J gene: TRBJ2-5; CDR3 protein: CATSDLMYQETQYF
V gene: TRBV3-1; J gene: TRBJ2-5; CDR3 protein: CASSQPTGGRETQYF
V gene: TRBV11-1; J gene: TRBJ1-5; CDR3 protein: CASSQGSSGNQPQHF
V gene: TRBV5-1; J gene: TRBJ2-5; CDR3 protein: CASSQQGEETQYF
V gene: TRBV4-1; J gene: TRBJ1-1; CDR3 protein: CASSQGPNTEAFF
V gene: TRBV14; J gene: TRBJ2-1; CDR3 protein: CASSQEASGYYNEQFF
V gene: TRBV9; J gene: TRBJ2-3; CDR3 protein: CASSVGVANTQYF
V gene: TRBV6-5; J gene: TRBJ2-7; CDR3 protein: CASRVSGEAPYEQYF
V gene: TRBV27; J gene: TRBJ1-2; CDR3 protein: CASTPGAGRGYTF
V gene: TRBV25-1; J gene: TRBJ2-5; CDR3 protein: CASSESTAPQETQYF
V gene: TRBV7-2; J gene: TRBJ2-6; CDR3 protein: CASSLGYGANVLTF
V gene: TRBV30; J gene: TRBJ2-5; CDR3 protein: CAWSSSLSGRASETQYF
V gene: TRBV11-1; J gene: TRBJ2-1; CDR3 protein: CASSLAEGRAWQFF
V gene: TRBV7-2; J gene: TRBJ2-3; CDR3 protein: CASSLDRWGATTDTQYF
V gene: TRBV6-2/TRBV6-3; J gene: TRBJ2-6; CDR3 protein: CASSFPLHRSGANVLTF
V gene: TRBV7-9; J gene: TRBJ2-3; CDR3 protein: CASSSRSSGGTDTQYF
V gene: TRBV19; J gene: TRBJ2-1; CDR3 protein: CASSDSPANEQFF
V gene: TRBV20-1; J gene: TRBJ1-6; CDR3 protein: CSARDPRGEASPLHF
V gene: TRBV10-3; J gene: TRBJ2-7; CDR3 protein: CAISESGDRGEQYF
V gene: TRBV7-2; J gene: TRBJ2-5; CDR3 protein: CASSPGGWSEETQYF
V gene: TRBV25-1; J gene: TRBJ1-2; CDR3 protein: CASSWTGVFSYGYTF
V gene: TRBV11-2; J gene: TRBJ2-6; CDR3 protein: CASSAGTGSGANVLTF
V gene: TRBV28; J gene: TRBJ2-2; CDR3 protein: CASSSTYTLAGGPANTGELFF
V gene: TRBV28; J gene: TRBJ1-1; CDR3 protein: CASSSTNTEAFF
V gene: TRBV20-1; J gene: TRBJ1-1; CDR3 protein: CSGSGRANTEAFF
V gene: TRBV7-9; J gene: TRBJ2-7; CDR3 protein: CASSGLAGGRYEQYF
V gene: TRBV6-4; J gene: TRBJ2-1; CDR3 protein: CASSERESGEQFF
V gene: TRBV20-1; J gene: TRBJ2-6; CDR3 protein: CSARQVAGANVLTF
V gene: TRBV5-1; J gene: TRBJ2-1; CDR3 protein: CASSLVLATYNEQFF
V gene: TRBV6-1; J gene: TRBJ2-3; CDR3 protein: CASSEMVTDTQYF
V gene: TRBV28; J gene: TRBJ1-6; CDR3 protein: CASSFLGVGSSPLHF
V gene: TRBV7-9; J gene: TRBJ2-3; CDR3 protein: CASSLLVDTQYF
V gene: TRBV6-2/TRBV6-3; J gene: TRBJ2-1; CDR3 protein: CASSYGQGYEQFF
V gene: TRBV5-4; J gene: TRBJ2-6; CDR3 protein: CASRGRGSGANVLTF
V gene: TRBV7-8; J gene: TRBJ1-1; CDR3 protein: CASSFRDSSGNTEAFF
V gene: TRBV10-2; J gene: TRBJ2-3; CDR3 protein: CASSQTSGQEGTQYF
V gene: TRBV27; J gene: TRBJ2-7; CDR3 protein: CASSLLVTPYEQYF
V gene: TRBV6-2/TRBV6-3; J gene: TRBJ1-5; CDR3 protein: CASSYADRNQPQHF
V gene: TRBV27; J gene: TRBJ2-7; CDR3 protein: CASSLLGGSFHEQYF
V gene: TRBV4-2; J gene: TRBJ2-5; CDR3 protein: CASSQYWSSQETQYF